This T cell receptor (beta chain) was identified in a study of cytomegalovirus exposure and HLA in healthy donors. Notes on the study in general: Most TCR sequences showed up rarely, but some public TCRs showed up in many donors. It was reportedly the case that the classifier diagnosed cytomegalovirus status with high specificity and sensitivity. Associated with cytomegalovirus, according to the listing, were 150 to 200 TCR beta chains.

This CDR3 has 15 residues. The V and J ends lost 5 bases and 6 bases, in that order; junction bases with no gene match: 10. CDR1 SEHNR and CDR2 FQNEAQ come from the germline V gene (reference sequence). On this clone itself: The antigen remains undetermined.

This table comes from immunoSEQ multiplex PCR, and its TCRdb copy is limited to in-frame clones, with some not included. The sample records around 140,000 clones, about nine tenths being singletons. The TCR comes from a man aged 18 to 29 in good health and CMV-seropositive. The J gene is TRBJ2-1, the V gene TRBV7-9; 7 nucleotides line up with TRBD1. Sequenced material: PBMCs. This chain's CDR3 is CASSPWTGLGNEQFF. Written as DNA, the CDR3 is TGTGCCAGCAGCCCCTGGACAGGCCTCGGCAATGAGCAGTTCTTC. Complete variable domain (other parts from reference TRBV7-9 and TRBJ2-1): DTGVSQNPRHKITKRGQNVTFRCDPISEHNRLYWYRQTLGQGPEFLTYFQNEAQLEKSRLLSDRFSAERPKGSFSTLEIQRTEQGDSAMYLCASSPWTGLGNEQFFGPGTRLTVL.